The following is a T cell receptor (beta chain) sequence with its context. TCRdb keeps only in-frame clones here, not all; method: immunoSEQ multiplex PCR. The sample yields 330,000 or so clones, roughly 90% seen once. Cohort allocation depended upon clinical history that participants reported. This record comes from a study of blood T cell repertoires in COVID-19. Trimming removed 5 bases from V and 2 bases from J; junction bases left unmatched: 8. The germline gives CDR1 MDHEN, CDR2 SYDVKM. The CDR3 is 16 residues long. The sequenced material came from PBMCs or T cells enriched from blood (not recorded which). This receptor was identified in a woman younger than 45 who had been exposed to COVID-19. The chain recombines TRBV28 with TRBJ2-1; 8 positions agree with TRBD2. The CDR3 bases are TGTGCCAGCAGTAGGGGCAGCGGGAGCGCCTACAATGAGCAGTTCTTC. This gives the protein CASSRGSGSAYNEQFF. Using reference TRBV28 and TRBJ2-1 for the parts outside the CDR3, the full variable domain is DVKVTQSSRYLVKRTGEKVFLECVQDMDHENMFWYRQDPGLGLRLIYFSYDVKMKEKGDIPEGYSVSREKKERFSLILESASTNQTSMYLCASSRGSGSAYNEQFFGPGTRLTVL.